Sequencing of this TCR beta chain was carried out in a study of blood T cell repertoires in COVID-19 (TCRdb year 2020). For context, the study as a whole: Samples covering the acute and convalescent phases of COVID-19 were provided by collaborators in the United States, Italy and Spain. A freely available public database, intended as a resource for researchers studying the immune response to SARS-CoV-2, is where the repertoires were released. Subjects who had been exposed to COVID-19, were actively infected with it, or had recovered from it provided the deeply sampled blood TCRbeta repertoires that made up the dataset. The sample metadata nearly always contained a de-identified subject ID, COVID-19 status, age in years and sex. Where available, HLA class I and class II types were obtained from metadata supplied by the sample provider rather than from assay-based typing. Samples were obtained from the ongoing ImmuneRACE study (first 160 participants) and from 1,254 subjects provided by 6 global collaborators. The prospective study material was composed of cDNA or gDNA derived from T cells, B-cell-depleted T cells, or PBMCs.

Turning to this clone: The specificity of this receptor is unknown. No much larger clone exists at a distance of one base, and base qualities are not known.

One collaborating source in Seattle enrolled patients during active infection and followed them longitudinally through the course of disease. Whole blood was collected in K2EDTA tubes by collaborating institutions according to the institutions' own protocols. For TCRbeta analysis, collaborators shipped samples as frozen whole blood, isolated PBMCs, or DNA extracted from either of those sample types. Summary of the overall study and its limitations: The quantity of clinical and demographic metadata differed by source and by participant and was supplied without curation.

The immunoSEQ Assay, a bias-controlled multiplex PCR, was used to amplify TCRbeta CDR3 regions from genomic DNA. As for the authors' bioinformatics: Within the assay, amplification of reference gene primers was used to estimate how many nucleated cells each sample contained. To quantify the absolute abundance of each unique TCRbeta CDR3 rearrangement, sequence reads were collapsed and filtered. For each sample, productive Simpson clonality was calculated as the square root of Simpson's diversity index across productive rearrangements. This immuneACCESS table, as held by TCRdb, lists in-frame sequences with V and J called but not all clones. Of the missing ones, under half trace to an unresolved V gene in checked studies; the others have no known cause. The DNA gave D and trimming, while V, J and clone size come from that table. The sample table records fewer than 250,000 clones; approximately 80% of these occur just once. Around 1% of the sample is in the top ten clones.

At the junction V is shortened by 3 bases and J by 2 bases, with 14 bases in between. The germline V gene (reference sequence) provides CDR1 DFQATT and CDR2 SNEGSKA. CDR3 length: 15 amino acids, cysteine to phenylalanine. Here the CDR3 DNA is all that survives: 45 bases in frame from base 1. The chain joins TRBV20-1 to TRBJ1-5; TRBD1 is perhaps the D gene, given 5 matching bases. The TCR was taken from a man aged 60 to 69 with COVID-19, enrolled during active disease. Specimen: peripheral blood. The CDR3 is CSASGGGTRNQPQHF. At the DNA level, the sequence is TGCAGTGCTAGTGGGGGAGGGACCCGCAATCAGCCCCAGCATTTT.